The rows below give T cell receptor beta chains drawn from one sample of a study of T cells in Graves' hyperthyroidism and ophthalmopathy. TCRdb passed the multiplex PCR reads through MiXCR, listing each CDR3 protein once. The table has 200,000 to 300,000 distinct CDR3 sequences, around 17% seen once. Sequenced material: blood. All receptors come from a young woman with Graves' ophthalmopathy. Each CDR3 is given with its conserved first and last residue. A D gene is named only where the DNA matches it firmly. Expanded clones are given a class, and other clones once, few, many or no size at all.

D | J | size | V | DNA | CDR3
TRBD1 | TRBJ1-2 | many | TRBV28 | TGTGCCAGCATCCAGGGACAGGGGGGTTACTATGGCTACACCTTC | CASIQGQGGYYGYTF
. | TRBJ1-2 | many | TRBV15 | TGTGCCACCAGCAGAGATCCGGCAGGGCCGAACTATGGCTACACCTTC | CATSRDPAGPNYGYTF
. | TRBJ1-2 | . | TRBV7-8 | TGTGCCAGCGGCCCTGGGACAAGGGACGGCTATGGCTACACCTTC | CASGPGTRDGYGYTF
TRBD2 | TRBJ2-7 | . | TRBV6-5 | TGTGCCAGCAGTTACGCCGGGACTAGCGGGGGAGTCTACGAGCAGTACTTC | CASSYAGTSGGVYEQYF
TRBD2 | TRBJ2-2 | many | TRBV18 | TGTGCCAGCTCACCCCAACGAGCGGGGGGCAACACCGGGGAGCTGTTTTTT | CASSPQRAGGNTGELFF
TRBD2 | TRBJ2-1 | . | TRBV9 | TGTGCCAGCAGCGTTAACGGGGGGGGGCGCAGTGAGCAGTTCTTC | CASSVNGGGRSEQFF
TRBD1 | TRBJ1-2 | few | TRBV4-3 | TGCGCCAGCAGCCGAGGGACAGGCGCTAACTATGGCTACACCTTC | CASSRGTGANYGYTF
. | TRBJ2-6 | many | TRBV5-1 | TGCGCCAGCAGCTTGGGGGGACCCACCTTATTCCCCGTCCTGACTTTC | CASSLGGPTLFPVLTF
TRBD2 | TRBJ2-1 | few | TRBV6-1 | TGTGCAGCCGGGACTAGCAATGAGCAGTTCTTC | CAAGTSNEQFF
TRBD2 | TRBJ2-7 | . | TRBV11-2 | TGTGCCAGCAGCCAAGAAGGGATCCGGGGGGTATACGAGCAGTACTTC | CASSQEGIRGVYEQYF
. | TRBJ1-1 | many | TRBV6-6 | TGTGCCAGCAGTTACTCGAGATCGGAGGGTACGGGCACTGAAGCTTTCTTT | CASSYSRSEGTGTEAFF
TRBD2 | TRBJ2-1 | . | TRBV6-2/TRBV6-3 | TGTGCCAGCAGTCCCGACATTTTAGCGGGCCACTCCTACAATGAGCAGTTCTTC | CASSPDILAGHSYNEQFF
. | TRBJ1-5 | many | TRBV6-2/TRBV6-3 | TGTGCCAGCAGTCCCACGGGCCGGCAGCCCCAGCATTTT | CASSPTGRQPQHF
. | TRBJ1-6 | few | TRBV9 | TGTGCCAGCAGCGTTGGTAATAATTCACCCCTCCACTTT | CASSVGNNSPLHF
. | TRBJ1-1 | many | TRBV28 | TGTGCCAGCAGTTTTTTTGAGAACACTGAAGCTTTCTTT | CASSFFENTEAFF
. | TRBJ2-1 | many | TRBV20-1 | TGCAGTGCTTGCCGGGACATCTACAATGAGCAGTTCTTC | CSACRDIYNEQFF
. | TRBJ1-1 | many | TRBV29-1 | TGCAGCGGGAGGGAAGGGTCGAACACTGAAGCTTTCTTT | CSGREGSNTEAFF
TRBD1 | TRBJ1-5 | many | TRBV7-9 | TGTGCCAGCACCCCCCTGGGACAGGGGGTTCAGCCCCAGCATTTT | CASTPLGQGVQPQHF
. | TRBJ1-1 | many | TRBV27 | TGTGCCAGCAGTTTAGGGCAGGGGTCTGAAGCTTTCTTT | CASSLGQGSEAFF
. | TRBJ2-7 | many | TRBV20-1 | TGCAGTGCTAGGGGGCCTTCCTACGAGCAGTACTTC | CSARGPSYEQYF
. | TRBJ1-3 | few | TRBV5-6 | TGTGCCAGCAGCTTGGTCCGGTCTGGAAACACCATATATTTT | CASSLVRSGNTIYF
TRBD2 | TRBJ2-2 | few | TRBV19 | TGTGCCAGTAGTATAGCCAGAACTAGCGCCGGGGAGCTGTTTTTT | CASSIARTSAGELFF
. | TRBJ2-2 | many | TRBV12-3/TRBV12-4 | TGTGCCAGCACCAAGTCGCGGCAGAATACCCCCCACGCGAACACCGGGGAGCTGTTTTTT | CASTKSRQNTPHANTGELFF
. | TRBJ2-7 | many | TRBV14 | TGTGCCAGCAGCCTATCTGACTATGGGTTCCCCTCTCTGAACGAGCAGTACTTC | CASSLSDYGFPSLNEQYF
TRBD1 | TRBJ2-5 | . | TRBV7-2 | TGTGCCAGCAGCTTAGAGGGGACAGGGGAAGCGGAGACCCAGTACTTC | CASSLEGTGEAETQYF
. | TRBJ2-7 | many | TRBV11-2 | TGTGCCAGCAGCTTAATCACGACAGACTACGAGCAGTACTTC | CASSLITTDYEQYF
. | TRBJ1-5 | many | TRBV7-8 | TGTGCCAGCAGCATAAGGGCACAGAGCAATCAGCCCCAGCATTTT | CASSIRAQSNQPQHF
TRBD2 | TRBJ2-1 | many | TRBV29-1 | TGCAGCGTTTTGGGACTAGCGGGAGAAAGGGGGCAGTTCTTC | CSVLGLAGERGQFF
. | TRBJ2-7 | many | TRBV6-2/TRBV6-3 | TGTGCCAGCAGTGGCACTGGAAACTACGAGCAGTACTTC | CASSGTGNYEQYF
. | TRBJ1-1 | many | TRBV12-5 | TGTGCTAGTGGTTACGGGACGTCGAACACTGAAGCTTTCTTT | CASGYGTSNTEAFF
TRBD1 | TRBJ1-1 | many | TRBV2 | TGTGCCAGCAGTGCCCAGGGGGGGACTGAAGCTTTCTTT | CASSAQGGTEAFF
. | TRBJ1-2 | . | TRBV15 | TGTGCCACCGGGGGGAATGGCTACACCTTC | CATGGNGYTF
. | TRBJ1-1 | many | TRBV6-1 | TGTGCCTCCAAGGAACGGGAAGGGACTGAAGCTTTCTTT | CASKEREGTEAFF
. | TRBJ1-2 | many | TRBV20-1 | TGCAGTGCTACGCAAGACGTGGGGTTTGATGGCTACACCTTC | CSATQDVGFDGYTF
. | TRBJ2-6 | many | TRBV19 | TGTGCCAGTAGCCGTCTACGTTCCGACTCTGGGGCCAACGTCCTGACTTTC | CASSRLRSDSGANVLTF
. | TRBJ1-2 | . | TRBV28 | TGTGCCAGCAGAGTTTACAGGGCTGGATATGGCTACACCTTC | CASRVYRAGYGYTF
TRBD1 | TRBJ2-3 | many | TRBV4-1 | TGCGCCAGCAGCCCGTGGGGAGGACAGGGGAGGACAGATACGCAGTATTTT | CASSPWGGQGRTDTQYF
. | TRBJ2-7 | many | TRBV6-1 | TGTGCCAGCAGTGCGTACAGGGCTTACGAGCAGTACTTC | CASSAYRAYEQYF
. | TRBJ2-7 | many | TRBV20-1 | TGCAGTGCTAGTGGTTCGGGACCGACTAACTCCTACGAGCAGTACTTC | CSASGSGPTNSYEQYF
. | TRBJ2-2 | few | TRBV19 | TGTGCCAGTAGTACCGGGGAGCTGTTTTTT | CASSTGELFF
. | TRBJ1-4 | many | TRBV18 | TGTGCCAGCTCGTCTGGGCGTAATGAAAAATTGTTTTTT | CASSSGRNEKLFF
TRBD1 | TRBJ1-5 | many | TRBV20-1 | TGCAGTGCTAGCCCCGCAACAGGGGGCGACCTGCCCCAGCATTTT | CSASPATGGDLPQHF
TRBD2 | TRBJ2-1 | many | TRBV6-1 | TGTGCCAGCAGTGCCCGGGCTAGCGGGACTAACAATGAGCAGTTCTTC | CASSARASGTNNEQFF
. | TRBJ1-1 | . | TRBV12-3/TRBV12-4 | TGTGCCAGCAGTCCCAGGGGAATAGGTGAAGCTTTCTTT | CASSPRGIGEAFF
. | TRBJ2-2 | once | TRBV6-5 | TGTGCCAGCAGTTACCCCCGCGGGGCTCGAGGAGGGGAGCTGTTTTTT | CASSYPRGARGGELFF
. | TRBJ2-7 | many | TRBV7-9 | TGTGCCAGCAGCTACGTCCCGGGGACGGAGCAGTACTTC | CASSYVPGTEQYF
TRBD2 | TRBJ2-1 | many | TRBV11-1 | TGTGCCACTGGGGGGGGGACCTACAATGAGCAGTTCTTC | CATGGGTYNEQFF
TRBD1 | TRBJ2-2 | . | TRBV19 | TGTGCCAGTAGCCGTGAAGGGGGCGCGACACTAAACACCGGGGAGCTGTTTTTT | CASSREGGATLNTGELFF
. | TRBJ1-1 | . | TRBV13 | TGTGCCAACAGCTTAGTAAGGAACACTGAAGCTTTCTTT | CANSLVRNTEAFF
TRBD2 | TRBJ2-3 | . | TRBV5-8 | TGTGCCAGCAGCTCCGGACTAGCGACTATCACAGATACGCAGTATTTT | CASSSGLATITDTQYF
. | TRBJ1-1 | many | TRBV7-8 | TGTGCCAGCAGCAACCGGGAGAGATCGACGGGAGCTTTCTTT | CASSNRERSTGAFF
. | TRBJ1-6 | many | TRBV6-4 | TGTGCCAGCAGTGACCAGGGAGACTATTCACCCCTCCACTTT | CASSDQGDYSPLHF
TRBD2 | TRBJ2-1 | many | TRBV4-1 | TGCGCCAGCAGCCAAGATATCCTAGCGGGGGTCAATGAGCAGTTCTTC | CASSQDILAGVNEQFF
. | TRBJ2-7 | many | TRBV28 | TGTGCCAGCAGACCGGGACTTAGCAATTACGAGCAGTACTTC | CASRPGLSNYEQYF
TRBD1 | TRBJ1-6 | many | TRBV19 | TGTGCCAGTAGTCCTGGAACCGGGACAGGGGTTAATTCACCCCTCCACTTT | CASSPGTGTGVNSPLHF
. | TRBJ2-4 | . | TRBV29-1 | TGCAGCGTTGCGGCTCCGGACATTCAGTACTTC | CSVAAPDIQYF
. | TRBJ2-5 | many | TRBV9 | TGTGCCAGCAACGTAGGGCCGGGGCGAGAGACCCAGTACTTC | CASNVGPGRETQYF